Sequencing of this TCR beta chain was carried out in a study of tumor-infiltrating lymphocytes in oesophageal squamous cell carcinoma (dated by TCRdb to the mid-2010s). As regards this clonotype: Its antigen target is currently unknown. The sample holds no much larger clone one base away, and base qualities are not on file.

Library preparation employed PCR. Sequencer: Illumina HiSeq 2000. TCRdb trimmed the raw reads at Q25, called clones with MiXCR and kept productive beta chains. Identical CDR3 proteins give one entry, which carries the most common genes and DNA. Here the sample has some 14,000 distinct CDR3 sequences; roughly 50% occur a single time. Jointly, the top ten make up approximately 14% of the sample. The CDR3 sequence holds 15 residues, the cysteine and phenylalanine included. The read is trimmed to its CDR3 DNA, 45 bases read in frame from base 1. CDR1 and CDR2, looked up from the germline V gene, are MNHGY and SAAAGT.

This receptor was taken from a male donor with esophageal squamous cell carcinoma. The receptor chain draws on TRBV6-8 and TRBJ2-1; the central 9 bases match TRBD1. The J call is uncertain, as TRBJ2-5 better fits the DNA end. The sample taken for sequencing was blood. The DNA is as follows: TGTGCCAGCAGTCTCGACAGGGGGGATAGGGAGACCCAGTACTTC. Translated, it gives CASSLDRGDRETQYF.